The present entry profiles one TCR beta chain with its context. Its antigen is unknown. Base qualities are not at hand, and no much larger clone is one base apart. This sample stems from a study of patients and donors after allogeneic stem cell transplantation (dated by TCRdb to 2019 to 2021). Libraries were prepared through RT-PCR. Sequenced on a NextSeq 550. TCRdb ran its own pipeline on the public reads, namely fastp trimming at Q25 and MiXCR clone calling, and kept in-frame beta chains. One record per CDR3 amino acid sequence lists the most common genes and DNA. This sample gives about a million distinct CDR3 sequences in total; more than 15% of them show up just once. The leading ten clones occupy roughly 6% of the sample. Clipping removes 7 bases from V and 8 bases from J, with 9 as the unmatched junction base count. Reading from cysteine to phenylalanine, the CDR3 counts 14 amino acids. The DNA shown is the 42-base CDR3, in frame from base 1. In the germline V gene, CDR1 corresponds to MNHNS and CDR2 to SASEGT.

The receptor chain draws on TRBV6-1 and TRBJ1-4, with 8 bases matching TRBD1. Material: blood, either unsorted or a sorted T cell fraction (not recorded which). This sequence was found in a human donor who was either an allogeneic HSCT recipient or a stem cell or donor lymphocyte infusion donor (not recorded which). It is not recorded whose cells these are; they may come from a transplant donor. The CDR3 protein: CASTSGTGREKLFF. The DNA reads TGTGCCAGCACTTCCGGGACAGGCAGGGAAAAACTGTTTTTT.